Listed here are 26 T cell receptor beta chains from one sample, sequenced in a study of control samples from healthy donors and cancer patients. Only in-frame clones appear in the TCRdb table, and some are missing; sequencing was by immunoSEQ multiplex PCR. The sample contains some 150,000 clones, 96% of which appear only once. The sample was blood. These receptors all stem from a woman in her thirties in good health.

The rearrangement uses TRBV2 and TRBJ2-5; TRBD1 matches 7 bases. With 9 bases clipped from V and 4 bases from J, the junction kept 2 bases outside the gene matches. The CDR3 loop spans 11 amino acids. CDR1 is SNHLY, CDR2 FYNNEI, per germline. This CDR3 reads CASYRGETQYF. CDR3 coding DNA: TGTGCCAGTTACAGGGGAGAGACCCAGTACTTC.

This clone appeared once. V usage is TRBV7-9 and J usage is TRBJ1-4; D gene uncertain. Germline V gene lookup returns CDR1 SEHNR and CDR2 FQNEAQ (reference sequence). Deletions cut 3 bases from V and 5 bases from J, with 13 bases between. This CDR3 comprises 15 residues. The CDR3 DNA reads TGTGCCAGCAGCTTCCGACGAGGGCAAAATGAAAAACTGTTTTTT. Its protein product is CASSFRRGQNEKLFF. Full variable domain (outside the CDR3, taken from reference TRBV7-9 and TRBJ1-4): DTGVSQNPRHKITKRGQNVTFRCDPISEHNRLYWYRQTLGQGPEFLTYFQNEAQLEKSRLLSDRFSAERPKGSFSTLEIQRTEQGDSAMYLCASSFRRGQNEKLFFGSGTQLSVL.

The rearrangement links TRBV5-1 to TRBJ2-3; D possibly uses TRBD1 or TRBD2 (5 bases each). The CDR3 is made up of 15 amino acids. V lost 4 bases to trimming and J lost 2 bases, with 14 bases between them. CDR1 SGHRS and CDR2 YFSETQ come from the germline V gene. CDR3 in DNA: TGCGCCAGCAGCGAAGGGACCGTTGACACAGATACGCAGTATTTT. This codes for CASSEGTVDTDTQYF.

This clone was counted once. The V and J genes are TRBV27 and TRBJ2-7; TRBD1 agrees at 7 bases. Trimming took 2 bases from V and 2 from J; bases not matched to a gene: 9. Germline V gives CDR1 MNHEY, CDR2 SMNVEV (reference sequence). The CDR3 loop spans 16 amino acids. The CDR3 sequence is CASSLPSRDRAYEQYF. CDR3 in DNA: TGTGCCAGCAGTTTACCGAGCCGGGACAGAGCCTACGAGCAGTACTTC.

The chain carries TRBV7-9 and TRBJ2-5; D might be TRBD2 (6 bases). Germline V gene lookup returns CDR1 SEHNR and CDR2 FQNEAQ (reference sequence). The V end was cut by 2 bases, the J end by 5 bases, with 9 bases between. The CDR3 spans 13 residues. Here the CDR3 DNA reads TGTGCCAGCAGCTTACGGAGGGAGGAGACCCAGTACTTC. Its translation is CASSLRREETQYF.

This clone has only one observation. An end of the junction differs from the germline gene, which may be a read error. The gene calls are TRBV6-5 and TRBJ2-3; 9 bases line up with TRBD1. The CDR3 spans 14 residues. The germline V gene encodes CDR1 MNHEY and CDR2 SVGAGI. CDR3: CASGTGTVPPRMDF. The CDR3 DNA is TGTGCCAGCGGGACAGGGACAGTCCCCCCCCGCATGGATTTT.

This rearrangement joins TRBV6-6 to TRBJ1-1; no reliable D call. The CDR3 contains 11 residues. Germline CDR1 MNHNY, CDR2 SVGAGI (reference sequence). Deletions cut 7 bases from V and 4 bases from J, with 7 bases between. CDR3 sequence (DNA): TGTGCCAGCAAGGGAACCACTGAAGCTTTCTTT. This sequence encodes CASKGTTEAFF.

The genes are TRBV6-5 and TRBJ1-5; D ambiguous. The CDR3 loop spans 13 amino acids. CDR1 MNHEY and CDR2 SVGAGI come from the germline V gene. The V and J ends lost 4 bases and 5 bases respectively, with 9 bases between them. CDR3 protein: CASSSGIYQPQHF. In nucleotides, the CDR3 is TGTGCCAGCAGTTCGGGGATCTATCAGCCCCAGCATTTT.

The genes are TRBV19 and TRBJ1-6, with D hard to call. Germline CDR1 LNHDA, CDR2 SQIVND (reference sequence). The CDR3 covers 18 residues. V lost 1 base and J lost 0, with 13 bases in between. The CDR3 DNA follows: TGTGCCAGTAGTATAGCCCTCCGCGGGAGCTCCTATAATTCACCCCTCCACTTT. Its translation: CASSIALRGSSYNSPLHF.

This chain connects TRBV19 to TRBJ2-1, with D maybe TRBD2 (5 bases). V lost 1 base, J lost 10 bases, and 11 bases lay in between. The CDR3 is 13 residues long. CDR1 LNHDA and CDR2 SQIVND come from the germline V gene (reference sequence). The CDR3 loop reads CASSIGGSVEQFF. CDR3 DNA sequence: TGTGCCAGTAGTATAGGAGGGTCGGTCGAGCAGTTCTTC. The entire variable domain, with the rest obtained from reference TRBV19 and TRBJ2-1, is as follows: DGGITQSPKYLFRKEGQNVTLSCEQNLNHDAMYWYRQDPGQGLRLIYYSQIVNDFQKGDIAEGYSVSREKKESFPLTVTSAQKNPTAFYLCASSIGGSVEQFFGPGTRLTVL.

The J gene is TRBJ1-1, the V gene TRBV21-1; TRBD1 is the table's D call, not checked against the DNA. TRBV21-1 is flagged as a pseudogene. There are 16 residues in the CDR3. The CDR3 is CASSKALRGNRTEAFF. DNA for the CDR3: TGTGCCAGCAGCAAAGCGCTCAGGGGTAATCGCACTGAAGCTTTCTTT.

The V call is TRBV29-1, the J call TRBJ1-1; 7 positions match TRBD1. The germline V gene encodes CDR1 SQVTM and CDR2 ANQGSEA. This CDR3 has 13 residues. The junction had 12 bases not matched to a gene; V was cut back by 7 bases and J by 7 bases. The CDR3 loop reads CSAETGRIGEAFF. CDR3 bases: TGCAGCGCAGAGACAGGGAGAATAGGTGAAGCTTTCTTT. The full variable domain, its missing parts supplied by reference TRBV29-1 and TRBJ1-1, is SAVISQKPSRDICQRGTSLTIQCQVDSQVTMMFWYRQQPGQSLTLIATANQGSEATYESGFVIDKFPISRPNLTFSTLTVSNMSPEDSSIYLCSAETGRIGEAFFGQGTRLTVV.

The chain couples TRBV7-3 to TRBJ1-1, with D unclear. This CDR3 is 13 amino acids long. The V gene's germline CDR1 is SGHTA and CDR2 FQGTGA. The V end lost 3 bases, the J end lost 4 bases, and 9 bases lay between the germline ends. CDR3 amino acids: CASSFDRGTEAFF. In DNA form, the CDR3 reads TGTGCCAGCAGCTTCGATCGGGGCACTGAAGCTTTCTTT.

CDR3 protein: CASSLRWPGSFPYNEQFF. As DNA, the CDR3 is TGTGCCAGCAGTCTTAGGTGGCCAGGGTCTTTTCCCTACAATGAGCAGTTCTTC. V and J are TRBV7-2 and TRBJ2-1, with a possible D match to TRBD1 (5 bases). Germline V gives CDR1 SGHTA, CDR2 FQGNSA. CDR3 size: 18 residues. V dropped 6 bases and J dropped 2 bases, with 23 bases sitting between them.

The CDR3 region is CASSEIRDTGELFF. CDR3 nucleotides: TGTGCCAGCAGTGAGATCAGGGACACCGGGGAGCTGTTTTTT. The chain carries TRBV25-1 and TRBJ2-2, with D tentatively TRBD1 (5 bases). V was shortened by 3 bases and J by 3 bases, with 8 bases between the two germline ends. Germline lookup yields CDR1 MGHDK and CDR2 SYGVNS. This CDR3 has 14 amino acids.

This chain joins TRBV4-1 and TRBJ1-4, with D tentatively TRBD1 (5 bases). Trimming removed 0 bases at V and 0 bases at J, with 8 bases between. CDR3 size: 16 residues. Germline V gives CDR1 MGHRA, CDR2 YSYEKL. CDR3 nucleotide sequence: TGCGCCAGCAGCCAAGAGCTAGGGGCAACTAATGAAAAACTGTTTTTT. It specifies CASSQELGATNEKLFF.

The chain combines TRBV7-2 with TRBJ2-6; D is unclear. The germline gives CDR1 SGHTA, CDR2 FQGNSA. Trimming cost V 2 bases and J 3 bases, with 8 bases left between them. The CDR3 is 15 residues long. CDR3 sequence reads: CASSLSFGGANVLTF. The CDR3, as DNA: TGTGCCAGCAGCTTATCGTTCGGTGGGGCCAACGTCCTGACTTTC.

The rearrangement links TRBV14 to TRBJ1-2; D uncertain. From germline, CDR1 is SGHDN and CDR2 FVKESK. This CDR3 has 15 residues. V lost 0 bases, J lost 2 bases, and 10 bases lay in between. The CDR3 nucleotides are TGTGCCAGCAGCCAAGATCTGGGCACGAACTATGGCTACACCTTC. This translates into CASSQDLGTNYGYTF.

V and J are TRBV19 and TRBJ2-1; 10 nucleotides agree with TRBD2. V gave up 5 bases and J gave up 5 bases; unmatched junction bases: 15. The CDR3 runs 18 residues. Germline CDR1 is LNHDA and CDR2 is SQIVND (reference sequence). The CDR3 coding sequence is TGTGCCAGTAGTTGGGAACTAGCGGGATTTTCAGAAAACAATGAGCAGTTCTTC. Amino acid sequence: CASSWELAGFSENNEQFF.

The V and J genes are TRBV9 and TRBJ2-2; tentative D call: TRBD1 (6 bases). Trimming left V 1 base short and J 1 base short, with 11 bases between. CDR3 size: 16 residues. Germline V gene data show CDR1 as SGDLS and CDR2 as YYNGEE. CDR3 bases: TGTGCCAGCAGCGTAAAGGGGGTAGAGAACACCGGGGAGCTGTTTTTT. It translates to CASSVKGVENTGELFF. Full variable domain (outside the CDR3, taken from reference TRBV9 and TRBJ2-2): DSGVTQTPKHLITATGQRVTLRCSPRSGDLSVYWYQQSLDQGLQFLIQYYNGEERAKGNILERFSAQQFPDLHSELNLSSLELGDSALYFCASSVKGVENTGELFFGEGSRLTVL.

The chain has TRBV7-3 and TRBJ2-3, with TRBD2 matching 11 bases. Germline V lookup: CDR1 SGHTA, CDR2 FQGTGA. This CDR3 is 16 amino acids long. V was clipped by 4 bases and J by 3 bases; unmatched bases: 6. The CDR3, as DNA: TGTGCCAGCAGCTCCCCTAGCGGGAGGATTACAGATACGCAGTATTTT. This codes for CASSSPSGRITDTQYF.

The chain employs TRBV3-1 (or the pseudogene TRBV3-2) and TRBJ2-7; possibly TRBD2 for D (6 bases). With 4 bases removed from V and 0 bases from J, the gap between germline ends came to 13 bases. Germline V gene lookup returns CDR1 LGHDT and CDR2 YNNKEL (reference sequence). The CDR3 consists of 15 residues. The DNA for the CDR3 is TGTGCCAGCAGCCCGACTGAGCGGGTCTCCTACGAGCAGTACTTC. Residues: CASSPTERVSYEQYF.

This clone was seen only a few times. The genes are TRBV3-1 (or the pseudogene TRBV3-2) and TRBJ2-2, with unresolved D. V lost 4 bases and J lost 4, with 4 bases in between. The CDR3 spans 12 residues. Looked up from germline, CDR1 is LGHDT and CDR2 is YNNKEL (reference sequence). DNA for the CDR3: TGTGCCAGCAGCCTCCTCACCGGGGAGCTGTTTTTT. This sequence encodes CASSLLTGELFF.

V gene TRBV9 combines with J gene TRBJ2-7, with TRBD1 matching 10 bases. CDR3 length equals 14 residues. V was clipped by 4 bases and J by 6 bases; unmatched bases: 7. CDR1 and CDR2 from the germline V gene are SGDLS and YYNGEE. CDR3: CASSPRTGGSEQYF. In nucleotides, the CDR3 is TGTGCCAGCAGCCCCCGGACAGGGGGAAGCGAGCAGTACTTC.

V and J are TRBV5-5 and TRBJ1-5, with TRBD1 identical over 7 bases. The CDR3 consists of 15 residues. Germline CDR1 is SGHKS and CDR2 is YYEKEE (reference sequence). V dropped 2 bases and J dropped 5; count of bases not matched to a gene: 7. CDR3 amino acids: CASSLKQGLDQPQHF. The DNA for the CDR3 is TGTGCCAGCAGCTTAAAACAGGGGTTAGATCAGCCCCAGCATTTT.

The CDR3 DNA follows: TGTGCCAGTAAGGGGTATACTGAAGCTTTCTTT. Its protein product is CASKGYTEAFF. The chain uses TRBV28 and TRBJ1-1; weak D call: TRBD1 (5 bases). V gave up 9 bases and J gave up 5 bases, with 10 bases separating them. Germline-derived CDR1 and CDR2 are MDHEN and SYDVKM. The CDR3 is made up of 11 amino acids.